The rows below give T cell receptor beta chains drawn from one sample of a study of blood T cell repertoires in COVID-19. Method: immunoSEQ multiplex PCR; TCRdb's copy keeps in-frame clones and lacks some. Of some 130,000 clones in the sample, around 73% were seen once. Input material: peripheral blood. The receptor set was obtained from a man between 60 and 70 years old who had recovered from COVID-19. Both conserved end residues are part of each CDR3. Each record gives: V gene, D gene, J gene, clone size, CDR3 DNA, CDR3 protein. The D gene is left open where the match is weak. Clone size is not always given. Where it is, it says once, few, many or a class for expanded clones.

V gene: TRBV5-1; D gene: -; J gene: TRBJ1-4; clone size: -; CDR3 DNA: TGCGCCAGCAGCTTGGGGCAGGGCTTAAATAGTGAAAAACTGTTTTTT; CDR3 protein: CASSLGQGLNSEKLFF
V gene: TRBV15; D gene: TRBD2; J gene: TRBJ2-3; clone size: -; CDR3 DNA: TGTGCCACCAGCAGAGAACTAGCGGGAGTGTACCCAGATACGCAGTATTTT; CDR3 protein: CATSRELAGVYPDTQYF
V gene: TRBV5-1; D gene: TRBD1; J gene: TRBJ2-3; clone size: -; CDR3 DNA: TGCGCCAGCAGCGGTACAGGGGATAGCACAGATACGCAGTATTTT; CDR3 protein: CASSGTGDSTDTQYF
V gene: TRBV28; D gene: -; J gene: TRBJ1-4; clone size: -; CDR3 DNA: TGTGCCAGCAGTTTAGGGGGGGCCCCTAATGAAAAACTGTTTTTT; CDR3 protein: CASSLGGAPNEKLFF
V gene: TRBV2; D gene: TRBD2; J gene: TRBJ2-7; clone size: many; CDR3 DNA: TGTGCCAGCAGGGGCGCTAGCGGGAGAGGCGAGCAGTACTTC; CDR3 protein: CASRGASGRGEQYF
V gene: TRBV25-1; D gene: -; J gene: TRBJ1-6; clone size: -; CDR3 DNA: TGTGCCAGCAGTGAGGAAGGGGGTCCCTCACCCCTCCACTTT; CDR3 protein: CASSEEGGPSPLHF
V gene: TRBV28; D gene: -; J gene: TRBJ1-2; clone size: once; CDR3 DNA: TGTGCCAGCAGATCTGTTGGCTACACCTTC; CDR3 protein: CASRSVGYTF
V gene: TRBV23-1; D gene: TRBD1; J gene: TRBJ1-6; clone size: -; CDR3 DNA: TGCGCCAGCACCTTTAAGACAGGGGGTCATAATTCACCCCTCCACTTT; CDR3 protein: CASTFKTGGHNSPLHF
V gene: TRBV6-6; D gene: -; J gene: TRBJ2-2; clone size: few; CDR3 DNA: TGTGCCAGCAGTTACGAGACAAACACCGGGGAGCTGTTTTTT; CDR3 protein: CASSYETNTGELFF
V gene: TRBV7-2; D gene: TRBD2; J gene: TRBJ2-7; clone size: -; CDR3 DNA: TGTGCCAGCAGCTCCGCGGGGGGGCTTTCCTACGAGCAGTACTTC; CDR3 protein: CASSSAGGLSYEQYF
V gene: TRBV6-6; D gene: TRBD1; J gene: TRBJ1-2; clone size: -; CDR3 DNA: TGTGCCAGCAGTTCCAGGGGACAGGGGTTTGGCTACACCTTC; CDR3 protein: CASSSRGQGFGYTF
V gene: TRBV6-6; D gene: -; J gene: TRBJ1-4; clone size: -; CDR3 DNA: TGTGCCAGCAGTTACGGGCGGGGGGTTGAAAAACTGTTTTTT; CDR3 protein: CASSYGRGVEKLFF
V gene: TRBV5-4; D gene: -; J gene: TRBJ2-3; clone size: -; CDR3 DNA: TGTGCCAGCAGCTTGGAACCGGGGGGCCCCACAGATACGCAGTATTTT; CDR3 protein: CASSLEPGGPTDTQYF
V gene: TRBV15; D gene: -; J gene: TRBJ1-1; clone size: -; CDR3 DNA: TGTGCCACCAGCCTCAGTTTGAACACTGAAGCTTTCTTT; CDR3 protein: CATSLSLNTEAFF
V gene: TRBV11-3; D gene: TRBD2; J gene: TRBJ2-5; clone size: -; CDR3 DNA: TGTGCCAGCAGCTTAGGCGTAGCGGGACAACAAGAGACCCAGTACTTC; CDR3 protein: CASSLGVAGQQETQYF
V gene: TRBV7-2; D gene: TRBD1; J gene: TRBJ1-1; clone size: -; CDR3 DNA: TGTGCCAGCAGCTTACGATATGGGACAGCGGCGAGCATGAACACTGAAGCTTTCTTT; CDR3 protein: CASSLRYGTAASMNTEAFF
V gene: TRBV27; D gene: -; J gene: TRBJ1-1; clone size: -; CDR3 DNA: TGTGCCAGCAGCCTATACGCCCCTCCCCTGAACACTGAAGCTTTCTTT; CDR3 protein: CASSLYAPPLNTEAFF
V gene: TRBV4-3; D gene: -; J gene: TRBJ1-4; clone size: -; CDR3 DNA: TGCGCCAGCAGCCCTGAGGGAGCAACTAATGAAAAACTGTTTTTT; CDR3 protein: CASSPEGATNEKLFF
V gene: TRBV7-3; D gene: TRBD1; J gene: TRBJ2-1; clone size: few; CDR3 DNA: TGTGCCAGCAGCCCCGGGACAGGGAGCCATGAGCAGTTCTTC; CDR3 protein: CASSPGTGSHEQFF
V gene: TRBV7-9; D gene: TRBD1; J gene: TRBJ1-5; clone size: -; CDR3 DNA: TGTGCCAGCAGCCCGGGACAGGGGAACAATCAGCCCCAGCATTTT; CDR3 protein: CASSPGQGNNQPQHF
V gene: TRBV14; D gene: TRBD1; J gene: TRBJ1-2; clone size: -; CDR3 DNA: TGTGCCAGCAGCCCACTGGGACAGGAGCTTCTCTATGGCTACACCTTC; CDR3 protein: CASSPLGQELLYGYTF
V gene: TRBV6-6; D gene: TRBD1; J gene: TRBJ1-1; clone size: -; CDR3 DNA: TGTGCCAGCAGGGATCAGGAGGGACAGTTGAACACTGAAGCTTTCTTT; CDR3 protein: CASRDQEGQLNTEAFF
V gene: TRBV2; D gene: TRBD1; J gene: TRBJ2-7; clone size: -; CDR3 DNA: TGTGCCAGCAGTGAACGTACACACAGGGGGCTCTCAACCCTAGTCCCCGAGCAGTACTTC; CDR3 protein: CASSERTHRGLSTLVPEQYF